Detailed here is one TCR beta chain. Its antigen remains unknown. PCR amplification relied on 60 Vbeta primers (plus 13 Jbeta primers). Method: immunoSEQ multiplex PCR; TCRdb's copy keeps in-frame clones and lacks some. Found here are around 130,000 clones, over 70% of them singletons; the top ten hold approximately 1.5%. The record originates from a study of cytomegalovirus exposure and HLA in healthy donors. Study outcomes and limitations: A prior analysis recorded that most TCR beta V segments were productive about 90% or about 30% of the time. Despite most TCR sequences being rare, some public TCRs occurred in many donors. DRB1 had the most TCR associations and HLA-C the fewest, a later analysis found, with rates varying by HLA locus.

The origin of this receptor is a woman under 30 in good health and CMV-seronegative. Material: PBMCs.

The CDR3 loop reads CASSGTSGSSYNEQFF. Here the CDR3 DNA reads TGTGCCAGCAGTGGGACTAGCGGGAGTTCCTACAATGAGCAGTTCTTC. The chain links TRBV2 to TRBJ2-1; TRBD2 aligns across 13 bases. The CDR3 runs 16 residues. The V and J ends lost 4 bases and 1 base, in that order; junction bases with no gene match: 1. Germline V gene data show CDR1 as SNHLY and CDR2 as FYNNEI.